This passage covers 5 T cell receptor beta chains from one sample sequenced in a study of OX40 agonist ivuxolimab in advanced cancers. The library was built by means of the immunoSEQ multiplex PCR assay. The source is immuneACCESS, and TCRdb retained only in-frame sequences with V and J called. Part of the clones is not carried over; for the studies checked, unresolved V genes explain less than half of this, and the remainder is unexplained. The sample records around 20,000 clones, 65% to 85% of which are singletons. The ten largest clonotypes hold roughly 32% of the sample. Sample: CD4+ or CD8+ T cells sorted from blood, taken in a trial of the OX40 agonist ivuxolimab. These receptors were taken from an adult with an advanced solid tumor such as melanoma, head and neck, liver or kidney cancer.

V gene TRBV7-9 combines with J gene TRBJ2-7; D gene ambiguous. The CDR3 loop spans 13 amino acids. V was shortened by 2 bases and J by 2 bases, with 7 bases between the two germline ends. Per germline, CDR1 SEHNR and CDR2 FQNEAQ (reference sequence). The CDR3 nucleotides are TGTGCCAGCAGCTTAATGGGGACCTACGAGCAGTACTTC. Protein product: CASSLMGTYEQYF.

The chain carries TRBV7-9 and TRBJ1-4; the D gene is possibly TRBD1 (5 bases). The germline gives CDR1 SEHNR, CDR2 FQNEAQ (reference sequence). This CDR3 has 14 amino acids. V lost 0 bases and J lost 4, with 6 bases in between. In nucleotides, the CDR3 is TGTGCCAGCAGCTTAGCTCAGGGTAATGAAAAACTGTTTTTT. As protein: CASSLAQGNEKLFF. The full variable domain, completed using reference TRBV7-9 and TRBJ1-4, is DTGVSQNPRHKITKRGQNVTFRCDPISEHNRLYWYRQTLGQGPEFLTYFQNEAQLEKSRLLSDRFSAERPKGSFSTLEIQRTEQGDSAMYLCASSLAQGNEKLFFGSGTQLSVL.

The V and J genes are TRBV6-1 and TRBJ2-7; D is undetermined. V was clipped by 6 bases and J by 0 bases, with 9 bases between them. Germline loops: CDR1 MNHNS, CDR2 SASEGT. This CDR3 is built from 13 residues. DNA for the CDR3: TGTGCCAGCAGCTTAGACAACTCCTACGAGCAGTACTTC. This codes for CASSLDNSYEQYF.

This chain connects TRBV18 to TRBJ2-1; TRBD2 aligns across 7 bases. With V trimmed by 6 bases and J by 7 bases, 3 bases remained unmatched. The CDR3 covers 12 residues. From germline, CDR1 is KGHSH and CDR2 LQKENI. The CDR3: CASSTGGNEQFF. The CDR3 region has the DNA TGTGCCAGCTCCACCGGGGGGAATGAGCAGTTCTTC.

The J gene is TRBJ1-4, the V gene TRBV10-2; D not resolved. V was trimmed by 4 bases and J by 7 bases, leaving 16 bases between them. The CDR3 consists of 15 residues. Germline V gene sequence: CDR1 WSHSY, CDR2 SAAADI. DNA of the CDR3: TGCGCCAGCAGTGCTGCCCCGTCGGACCGTGAAAAACTGTTTTTT. This gives the protein CASSAAPSDREKLFF.